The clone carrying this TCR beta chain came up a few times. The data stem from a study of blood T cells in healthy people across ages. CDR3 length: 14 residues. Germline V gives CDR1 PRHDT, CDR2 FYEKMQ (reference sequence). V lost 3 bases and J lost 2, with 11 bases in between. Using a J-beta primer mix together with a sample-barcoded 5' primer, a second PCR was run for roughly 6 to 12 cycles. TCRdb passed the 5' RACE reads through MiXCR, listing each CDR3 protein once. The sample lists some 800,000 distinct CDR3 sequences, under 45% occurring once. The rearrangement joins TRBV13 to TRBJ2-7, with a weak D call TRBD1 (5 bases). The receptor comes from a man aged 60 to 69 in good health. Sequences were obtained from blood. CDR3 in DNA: TGTGCCAGCAGCTTGAGGACACCGGCCTACGAGCAGTACTTC. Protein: CASSLRTPAYEQYF.